Detailed here is one T cell receptor beta chain. The data are from a study of control samples from healthy donors and cancer patients. Clones were read by immunoSEQ multiplex PCR, and TCRdb kept only the in-frame ones, dropping some. The sample has 190,000 or so clones; 85% to 95% are singletons. V lost 0 bases and J lost 6, with 10 bases in between. Germline V lookup: CDR1 MGHRA, CDR2 YSYEKL. This CDR3 is 14 amino acids long. Sequences were obtained from blood. This receptor was taken from a man aged 18 to 30 in good health. This chain uses TRBV4-1 with TRBJ2-3; D unresolved. CDR3 bases: TGCGCCAGCAGCCAAGAGCACTTAAGGGATACGCAGTATTTT. The encoded protein is CASSQEHLRDTQYF.